This passage covers 28 T cell receptor beta chains from one sample sequenced in a study of T cell responses to AZD1222 COVID-19 vaccine (dated by TCRdb to the early 2020s). Per the publication, the time point label means: about 28 days (+/-7) after the second vaccine dose. Receptors were amplified or captured by the immunoSEQ multiplex PCR assay. TCRdb carries this immuneACCESS record with in-frame sequences only. Its versions omit some clonotypes, under half of them owing to an unresolved V gene in the studies checked, with the rest unexplained. The sample records fewer than 120,000 clones, over 85% of which are singletons. Approximately 2.7% of the sample is in the top ten clones. Sequencing was performed on peripheral blood, taken 28 days after the second AZD1222 dose. All receptors come from an adult who received the AZD1222 COVID-19 vaccine.

This clone came up once. This chain uses TRBV5-4 with TRBJ1-1; D perhaps matches TRBD1 (6 bases). This CDR3 has 13 residues. Germline loops: CDR1 SGHNT, CDR2 YYREEE (reference sequence). V was cut by 5 bases and J by 4 bases, with 12 bases left in between. The CDR3 DNA reads as TGTGCCAGCAGAAAACAGGGTGGCACTGAAGCTTTCTTT. Translating gives CASRKQGGTEAFF. The full variable domain, with the rest looked up from reference TRBV5-4 and TRBJ1-1, is ETGVTQSPTHLIKTRGQQVTLRCSSQSGHNTVSWYQQALGQGPQFIFQYYREEENGRGNFPPRFSGLQFPNYSSELNVNALELDDSALYLCASRKQGGTEAFFGQGTRLTVV.

This chain joins TRBV18 and TRBJ1-2; no definite D call. With 3 bases removed from V and 2 bases from J, the gap between germline ends came to 7 bases. Germline V gene data show CDR1 as KGHSH and CDR2 as LQKENI. The CDR3 covers 13 residues. Here the CDR3 reads CASSPTANYGYTF. The CDR3 bases are TGTGCCAGCTCACCGACGGCCAACTATGGCTACACCTTC. Variable domain in full (rest from reference TRBV18 and TRBJ1-2): NAGVMQNPRHLVRRRGQEARLRCSPMKGHSHVYWYRQLPEEGLKFMVYLQKENIIDESGMPKERFSAEFPKEGPSILRIQQVVRGDSAAYFCASSPTANYGYTFGSGTRLTVV.

This chain joins TRBV10-3 and TRBJ2-1; unclear D gene. Germline-derived CDR1 and CDR2 are ENHRY and SYGVKD. Trimming took off 2 bases at V and 7 bases at J, with 6 bases between the two ends. CDR3 length equals 12 residues. For the CDR3, the DNA is TGTGCCATCAGTGAGGGAGTGAATGAGCAGTTCTTC. The encoded protein is CAISEGVNEQFF.

The chain is built from TRBV6-5 and TRBJ2-7; possible D gene TRBD1, 5 bases. Trimming pared 3 bases from V and 4 bases from J, leaving 16 bases between. CDR3 size: 15 residues. In germline, CDR1 is MNHEY, CDR2 SVGAGI. DNA for the CDR3: TGTGCCAGCAGTTATGCGTTGACAGCTTCTTACGAGCAGTACTTC. Its translation: CASSYALTASYEQYF.

The chain is built from TRBV10-3 and TRBJ2-7; D unresolved. The CDR3 is made up of 16 amino acids. The V gene lost 2 bases and the J gene lost 0 bases, with 14 bases spanning the gap. The germline V gene encodes CDR1 ENHRY and CDR2 SYGVKD. The CDR3: CAISEPLGYSSYEQYF. The DNA for the CDR3 is TGTGCCATCAGTGAGCCCCTAGGATATAGCTCCTACGAGCAGTACTTC.

The genes are TRBV7-9 and TRBJ2-1; no definite D call. Germline V gene sequence: CDR1 SEHNR, CDR2 FQNEAQ (reference sequence). The CDR3 loop spans 17 amino acids. V shed 1 base and J shed 4 bases, with 17 bases lying between them. CDR3 coding DNA: TGTGCCAGCAGCTTAGTAAGTTGGTACCAATTATACAATGAGCAGTTCTTC. The encoded protein is CASSLVSWYQLYNEQFF.

V is TRBV15 and J is TRBJ2-5; D might be TRBD1 (5 bases). The CDR3 covers 15 residues. The V and J ends lost 0 bases and 5 bases respectively, with 13 bases between them. Per the germline V gene, CDR1 is LNHNV and CDR2 is YYDKDF (reference sequence). CDR3 sequence reads: CATSRDRGLPETQYF. CDR3 DNA: TGTGCCACCAGCAGAGATAGGGGCCTCCCGGAGACCCAGTACTTC.

The rearrangement joins TRBV19 to TRBJ2-7, with D possibly TRBD1 on 6 matching bases. The CDR3 consists of 16 residues. The ends were cut back, 5 bases at V and 4 bases at J, with 21 bases in the middle. Germline values: CDR1 LNHDA, CDR2 SQIVND (reference sequence). The CDR3 is CASSAGTPGVGYEQYF. CDR3 bases: TGTGCCAGTAGTGCCGGGACACCAGGGGTAGGGTACGAGCAGTACTTC. The variable domain in full, with the rest retrieved from reference TRBV19 and TRBJ2-7, is DGGITQSPKYLFRKEGQNVTLSCEQNLNHDAMYWYRQDPGQGLRLIYYSQIVNDFQKGDIAEGYSVSREKKESFPLTVTSAQKNPTAFYLCASSAGTPGVGYEQYFGPGTRLTVT.

The chain has TRBV5-4 and TRBJ1-2; the match to TRBD1 covers 10 bases. The CDR3 loop spans 15 amino acids. After removal of 2 bases from V and 4 bases from J, the junction contained 5 bases not matched to a gene. Germline V gene lookup returns CDR1 SGHNT and CDR2 YYREEE (reference sequence). CDR3 protein: CASSFPTGGGYGYTF. The CDR3 DNA reads TGTGCCAGCAGCTTCCCGACAGGGGGCGGCTATGGCTACACCTTC.

The chain employs TRBV9 and TRBJ1-5; D is ambiguous. This CDR3 contains 13 residues. Germline lookup yields CDR1 SGDLS and CDR2 YYNGEE. Trimming shortened V by 2 bases and J by 9 bases, and 12 bases separated the two germline ends. CDR3 protein: CASSVTPSRPQHF. The CDR3 bases are TGTGCCAGCAGCGTGACACCGAGTAGGCCCCAGCATTTT.

This clone appeared a single time. The chain uses TRBV7-2 and TRBJ2-7; 8 nucleotides align to TRBD1. The length of the CDR3 is 15 residues. CDR1 SGHTA and CDR2 FQGNSA come from the germline V gene. Trimming cost V 4 bases and J 0 bases; bases outside gene matches: 5. CDR3 DNA sequence: TGTGCCAGCAGCTCGGACAGGGCCCGCTCCTACGAGCAGTACTTC. Its translation is CASSSDRARSYEQYF.

The chain employs TRBV6-2 or TRBV6-3 and TRBJ2-3, with D perhaps TRBD2 (5 bases). CDR1 MNHEY and CDR2 SVGEGT come from the germline V gene. Trimming removed 4 bases at V and 4 bases at J, with 21 bases between. The CDR3 totals 17 residues. Written as DNA, the CDR3 is TGTGCCAGCAGTTCCAATGAGGGCCACCTCCCCCCAGATACGCAGTATTTT. Encoded protein: CASSSNEGHLPPDTQYF.

V and J are TRBV7-9 and TRBJ2-2; D is unclear. In germline, CDR1 is SEHNR, CDR2 FQNEAQ (reference sequence). The V gene lost 4 bases and the J gene lost 0 bases, with 9 bases spanning the gap. CDR3 length: 15 amino acids. The CDR3 nucleotides are TGTGCCAGCAGCTCGACCTACACGAACACCGGGGAGCTGTTTTTT. Translated: CASSSTYTNTGELFF. Based on the CDR3 plus reference TRBV7-9 and TRBJ2-2, the full variable domain is DTGVSQNPRHKITKRGQNVTFRCDPISEHNRLYWYRQTLGQGPEFLTYFQNEAQLEKSRLLSDRFSAERPKGSFSTLEIQRTEQGDSAMYLCASSSTYTNTGELFFGEGSRLTVL.

The chain combines TRBV6-2 or TRBV6-3 with TRBJ2-1; D might be TRBD1 or TRBD2, each matching 5 bases. The germline V gene encodes CDR1 MNHEY and CDR2 SVGEGT. V lost 5 bases, J lost 7 bases, and 18 bases lay in between. The CDR3 has 15 residues. The CDR3 sequence: CASSRGASKGNEQFF. The DNA of the CDR3 is TGTGCCAGCAGTCGAGGGGCATCCAAGGGTAATGAGCAGTTCTTC.

V is TRBV2 and J is TRBJ1-1; D is ambiguous. Trimming took 1 base from V and 7 from J, leaving 10 bases between them. CDR1 and CDR2 from the germline V gene are SNHLY and FYNNEI. The CDR3 is made up of 13 amino acids. The CDR3, as DNA: TGTGCCAGCAGTGAAGAATGGAACCGTGAAGCTTTCTTT. Translated, it gives CASSEEWNREAFF.

The chain is built from TRBV19 and TRBJ1-2; 10 bases line up with TRBD1. The CDR3 spans 14 residues. Germline CDR1 and CDR2: LNHDA and SQIVND (reference sequence). The J segment lost 4 bases and the V segment lost 8 bases, leaving 7 bases of the junction unmatched. DNA of the CDR3: TGTGCCAGTGCGGGACAGGGGAAAGGCTATGGCTACACCTTC. Translated: CASAGQGKGYGYTF.

The chain combines TRBV10-3 with TRBJ1-4; 8 bases are a match to TRBD1. The CDR3 has 13 amino acids. Germline CDR1 and CDR2: ENHRY and SYGVKD. J gave up 0 bases and V 11 bases, and 2 bases lay outside the gene matches. CDR3 amino acids: CAVQGATNEKLFF. In nucleotides, the CDR3 is TGTGCCGTACAGGGGGCAACTAATGAAAAACTGTTTTTT.

This clone was seen a single time. V and J are TRBV28 and TRBJ1-4; a weak D match, TRBD1 (5 bases). This CDR3 contains 13 residues. V lost 4 bases, J lost 7 bases, and 10 bases lay in between. The germline gives CDR1 MDHEN, CDR2 SYDVKM. The CDR3 loop is CASSSQGAEKLFF. The DNA of the CDR3 is TGTGCCAGCAGTTCGCAGGGAGCTGAAAAACTGTTTTTT. The full variable domain, its missing parts supplied by reference TRBV28 and TRBJ1-4, is DVKVTQSSRYLVKRTGEKVFLECVQDMDHENMFWYRQDPGLGLRLIYFSYDVKMKEKGDIPEGYSVSREKKERFSLILESASTNQTSMYLCASSSQGAEKLFFGSGTQLSVL.

V is TRBV20-1 and J is TRBJ2-7, with D unresolved. V was trimmed by 7 bases and J by 2 bases, leaving 9 bases between them. CDR1 is DFQATT and CDR2 is SNEGSKA in the germline V gene (reference sequence). The CDR3 extends over 11 amino acids. CDR3 amino acids: CSVYSPYEQYF. CDR3 in DNA: TGCAGTGTTTACAGCCCCTACGAGCAGTACTTC.

This clone came up once. The J gene is TRBJ2-2, the V gene TRBV7-3, with 9 bases matching TRBD1. V gave up 5 bases and J gave up 4 bases; unmatched junction bases: 8. The CDR3 is 16 residues long. Germline CDR1 SGHTA, CDR2 FQGTGA. As DNA, the CDR3 is TGTGCCAGCAGCCCTCGGACAGGGGTTATCACCGGGGAGCTGTTTTTT. The encoded protein is CASSPRTGVITGELFF.

The table lists this clone with a few counts. This chain uses TRBV30 with TRBJ1-1; no clear D. The CDR3 contains 13 residues. Germline values: CDR1 GTSNPN, CDR2 SVGIG (reference sequence). Trimming removed 8 bases from V and 7 bases from J, with 20 bases in between. Here the CDR3 reads CARAAAARGEAFF. CDR3 DNA sequence: TGTGCCCGGGCGGCGGCCGCACGTGGTGAAGCTTTCTTT.

The chain links TRBV27 to TRBJ1-4, with D possibly matching TRBD1 (6 bases). The CDR3 extends over 16 amino acids. Germline loops: CDR1 MNHEY, CDR2 SMNVEV (reference sequence). The V and J ends lost 5 bases and 5 bases respectively, with 18 bases between them. DNA for the CDR3: TGTGCCAGCAGTCTTGTCAAGGGAGGGGGAAATGAAAAACTGTTTTTT. Residues: CASSLVKGGGNEKLFF.

CDR3 loop: CASSYLQGLSTDTQYF. Here the CDR3 DNA reads TGTGCCAGCAGTTACCTGCAGGGACTTAGCACAGATACGCAGTATTTT. V and J are TRBV6-5 and TRBJ2-3, with TRBD2 as a possible D gene (6 bases). Germline CDR1 MNHEY, CDR2 SVGAGI. With 2 bases removed from V and 0 bases from J, the gap between germline ends came to 12 bases. The CDR3 loop spans 16 amino acids.

The chain links TRBV7-6 to TRBJ1-6; possible D gene TRBD1, 6 bases. Between the trimmed V and J ends, which lost 4 bases and 7 bases, there was a span of 29 bases. Germline V gene data show CDR1 as SGHVS and CDR2 as FNYEAQ. The length of the CDR3 is 20 residues. As DNA, the CDR3 is TGTGCCAGCAGCTCTACCCCAAAGACAGGAGGGGTTTTTGACAATTCACCCCTCCACTTT. It yields the protein CASSSTPKTGGVFDNSPLHF.

This chain joins TRBV5-1 and TRBJ2-7; a possible D gene is TRBD2 (6 bases). Per the germline V gene, CDR1 is SGHRS and CDR2 is YFSETQ. The V and J ends lost 4 bases and 4 bases respectively, with 18 bases between them. The CDR3 is 15 amino acids. In DNA, the CDR3 is TGCGCCAGCAGCCGTGGACTACCCGGTTTATACGAGCAGTACTTC. Residues: CASSRGLPGLYEQYF. Complete variable domain (other parts from reference TRBV5-1 and TRBJ2-7): KAGVTQTPRYLIKTRGQQVTLSCSPISGHRSVSWYQQTPGQGLQFLFEYFSETQRNKGNFPGRFSGRQFSNSRSEMNVSTLELGDSALYLCASSRGLPGLYEQYFGPGTRLTVT.

This sequence joins TRBV7-9 and TRBJ2-7; the D is unclear. Germline V CDR1 and CDR2: SEHNR, FQNEAQ (reference sequence). With 2 bases removed from V and 2 bases from J, the gap between germline ends came to 10 bases. CDR3 length: 14 amino acids. The CDR3 region is CASSLSPATYEQYF. The CDR3, as DNA: TGTGCCAGCAGCTTATCCCCCGCGACCTACGAGCAGTACTTC.

The chain has TRBV11-3 and TRBJ2-1; D might be TRBD2 (7 bases). Trimming stripped 6 bases from V and 6 bases from J, with 18 bases between. In germline, CDR1 is SGHNT, CDR2 YENEEA. The CDR3 contains 15 residues. The CDR3 DNA follows: TGTGCCAGCAGTTTGCGGGGGCTCTCAGGCAATGAGCAGTTCTTC. Its protein is CASSLRGLSGNEQFF.

The rearrangement joins TRBV5-1 to TRBJ2-7, with 8 bases matching TRBD1. This CDR3 is built from 15 residues. Germline trimming cut 0 bases from V and 3 bases from J; bases unmatched to any gene: 5. The germline gives CDR1 SGHRS, CDR2 YFSETQ. The CDR3 loop reads CASSLVAGGYYEQYF. In nucleotides, the CDR3 is TGCGCCAGCAGCTTGGTAGCAGGGGGCTACTACGAGCAGTACTTC. The variable domain in full, completed from reference TRBV5-1 and TRBJ2-7, reads KAGVTQTPRYLIKTRGQQVTLSCSPISGHRSVSWYQQTPGQGLQFLFEYFSETQRNKGNFPGRFSGRQFSNSRSEMNVSTLELGDSALYLCASSLVAGGYYEQYFGPGTRLTVT.